The 9 T cell receptor beta chains reported below all come from one sample, sequenced in a study of OX40 agonist ivuxolimab in advanced cancers. Some clones are missing from TCRdb's copy, which holds only in-frame ones; the method was immunoSEQ multiplex PCR. The sample lists about 32,000 clones, about 83% seen once, with under 25% in the top ten. Specimen: CD4+ or CD8+ T cells sorted from blood, collected in a trial of the OX40 agonist ivuxolimab. These receptors originate from an adult with an advanced solid tumor such as melanoma, head and neck, liver or kidney cancer.

The chain uses TRBV4-1 and TRBJ2-1; 11 bases align to TRBD1. The V and J ends lost 2 bases and 8 bases, in that order; junction bases with no gene match: 11. The CDR3 is 17 amino acids. The germline CDR1 and CDR2 sequences are MGHRA and YSYEKL. CDR3 nucleotides: TGCGCCAGCAGCCAAAGGGTCGGAAGGGACAGGGGGGATGAGCAGTTCTTC. This codes for CASSQRVGRDRGDEQFF.

The chain links TRBV29-1 to TRBJ1-1, with unresolved D. The CDR3 is 12 amino acids. V was shortened by 4 bases and J by 4 bases, with 10 bases between the two germline ends. Germline CDR1 and CDR2: SQVTM and ANQGSEA. CDR3 sequence (DNA): TGCAGCGTTGTATTTGGGATCACTGAAGCTTTCTTT. Translation gives CSVVFGITEAFF. Filled out from reference TRBV29-1 and TRBJ1-1, the complete variable domain reads SAVISQKPSRDICQRGTSLTIQCQVDSQVTMMFWYRQQPGQSLTLIATANQGSEATYESGFVIDKFPISRPNLTFSTLTVSNMSPEDSSIYLCSVVFGITEAFFGQGTRLTVV.

The table lists this clone with a count of one. The V call is TRBV6-5, the J call TRBJ1-5; D may be TRBD1 (6 bases). Trimming stripped 7 bases from V and 5 bases from J, with 12 bases between. The CDR3 spans 13 residues. The V gene's germline CDR1 is MNHEY and CDR2 SVGAGI. The CDR3 DNA sequence: TGTGCCAGCAATGACAGGTTCGATCAGCCCCAGCATTTT. Amino acids: CASNDRFDQPQHF.

V and J are TRBV5-1 and TRBJ1-1; 10 bases line up with TRBD1. The CDR3 consists of 14 residues. Germline trimming cut 4 bases from V and 4 bases from J; bases unmatched to any gene: 4. Per germline, CDR1 SGHRS and CDR2 YFSETQ. In nucleotides, the CDR3 is TGCGCCAGCAGCAAGGACAGGGGGGGCACTGAAGCTTTCTTT. It translates to CASSKDRGGTEAFF.

This clone was observed a single time. The gene calls are TRBV27 and TRBJ2-3, with no clear D. V lost 5 bases to trimming and J lost 6 bases, with 9 bases between them. This CDR3 has 12 amino acids. The germline gives CDR1 MNHEY, CDR2 SMNVEV (reference sequence). Here the CDR3 reads CASSPQWDTQYF. As DNA, the CDR3 is TGTGCCAGCAGTCCTCAGTGGGATACGCAGTATTTT.

Points on this clone: An end of the junction differs from the germline gene, which may be a read error. The chain uses TRBV5-6 and TRBJ2-7, with D perhaps matching TRBD1 (6 bases). Germline CDR1 is SGHDT and CDR2 is YYEEEE. The CDR3 is 12 residues long. The CDR3 region is CASSLAGTRPHF. As DNA, the CDR3 is TGTGCCAGCAGCTTGGCCGGGACACGACCTCACTTC. The whole variable domain, filled in from reference TRBV5-6 and TRBJ2-7, reads DAGVTQSPTHLIKTRGQQVTLRCSPKSGHDTVSWYQQALGQGPQFIFQYYEEEERQRGNFPDRFSGHQFPNYSSELNVNALLLGDSALYLCASSLAGTRPHFGPGTRLTVT.

J is TRBJ2-7 and V is TRBV30; TRBD1 aligns across 7 bases. The germline V gene encodes CDR1 GTSNPN and CDR2 SVGIG (reference sequence). The CDR3 loop spans 13 amino acids. The trim removed 2 bases at V and 6 bases at J, leaving 7 bases unmatched. CDR3 nucleotides: TGTGCCTGGAGTTCGACAGGGTCAAGCGAGCAGTACTTC. Encoded protein: CAWSSTGSSEQYF.

This clone was picked up one time. V usage is TRBV4-1 and J usage is TRBJ2-3, with TRBD2 matching 7 bases. After removal of 4 bases from V and 6 bases from J, the junction contained 19 bases not matched to a gene. This CDR3 is built from 18 residues. Germline-derived CDR1 and CDR2 are MGHRA and YSYEKL. CDR3 loop: CASSLIPERGGEGDTQYF. Here the CDR3 DNA reads TGCGCCAGCAGCCTTATACCGGAGCGGGGTGGAGAGGGGGATACGCAGTATTTT.

This chain links TRBV2 with TRBJ2-2; 7 bases are a match to TRBD1. This CDR3 spans 13 amino acids. V gave up 5 bases and J gave up 7 bases; unmatched junction bases: 4. Germline-derived CDR1 and CDR2 are SNHLY and FYNNEI. As DNA, the CDR3 is TGTGCCAGCAGTACAGGGGTCGTCGGGGAGCTGTTTTTT. Its translation: CASSTGVVGELFF.